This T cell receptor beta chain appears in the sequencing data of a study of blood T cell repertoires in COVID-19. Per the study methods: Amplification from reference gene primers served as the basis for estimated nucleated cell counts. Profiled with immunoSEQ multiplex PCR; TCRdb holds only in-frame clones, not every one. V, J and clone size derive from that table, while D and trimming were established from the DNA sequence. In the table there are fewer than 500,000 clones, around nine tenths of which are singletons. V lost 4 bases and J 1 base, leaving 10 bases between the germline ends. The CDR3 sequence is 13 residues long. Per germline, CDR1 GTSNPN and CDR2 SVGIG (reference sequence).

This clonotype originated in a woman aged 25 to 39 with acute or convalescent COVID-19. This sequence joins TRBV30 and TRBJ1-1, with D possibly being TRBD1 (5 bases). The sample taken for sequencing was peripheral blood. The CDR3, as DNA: TGTGCCTGGACTCATGGGGCGAACACTGAAGCTTTCTTT. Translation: CAWTHGANTEAFF.